This T cell receptor (beta chain) was recorded in a study of cytomegalovirus exposure and HLA in healthy donors. Whole-study context: Tens of millions of unique TCRs from HLA-typed donors were held in an early data release. Points from the study as a whole: Being productive about 90% or about 30% of the time was typical of most TCR beta V segments in an earlier analysis.

The CDR3 extends over 15 amino acids. Germline V gives CDR1 ENHRY, CDR2 SYGVKD. Trimming took 0 bases from V and 9 from J; bases not matched to a gene: 10. This clone came up once. Its antigen is unknown. The PCR employed 60 Vbeta primers together with 13 Jbeta primers. The protocol was immunoSEQ multiplex PCR, while the TCRdb copy is restricted to in-frame clones and leaves out a portion. Of over 130,000 clones in the sample, 61% were seen once. Healthy bone marrow donors made up the cohort. The V gene is TRBV10-3, the J gene TRBJ2-7; 8 positions match TRBD2. Sequenced: PBMCs. The origin of this receptor is a male donor in good health and CMV-seronegative. In DNA form, the CDR3 reads TGTGCCATCAGTGAGTCGAGCGGGGGACTAACCGGGCAGTACTTC. Its protein product is CAISESSGGLTGQYF.